This T cell receptor (beta chain) was sequenced for a study of OX40 agonist ivuxolimab in advanced cancers. Sequencing used immunoSEQ multiplex PCR; TCRdb keeps in-frame clones, though not all of them. The sample lists 65,000 to 85,000 clones, roughly 91% seen once, with approximately 14% in the top ten. Study-wide results and caveats: Not determined was the antigen specificity of the expanded peripheral T cells.

Concerning this clone: Its target is not known.

The specimen comprised CD4+ or CD8+ T cells sorted from blood, sampled in a trial of the OX40 agonist ivuxolimab. This receptor was obtained from an adult with an advanced solid tumor such as melanoma, head and neck, liver or kidney cancer.

For the CDR3, the DNA is TGTGCCAGCAGTTACTCGAAGGTCCCGGAAGAGCAGTACTTC. Its protein product is CASSYSKVPEEQYF. V is TRBV6-5 and J is TRBJ2-7; D gene uncertain. V was shortened by 0 bases and J by 7 bases, with 13 bases between the two germline ends. This CDR3 comprises 14 residues. CDR1 is MNHEY, CDR2 SVGAGI, per germline.